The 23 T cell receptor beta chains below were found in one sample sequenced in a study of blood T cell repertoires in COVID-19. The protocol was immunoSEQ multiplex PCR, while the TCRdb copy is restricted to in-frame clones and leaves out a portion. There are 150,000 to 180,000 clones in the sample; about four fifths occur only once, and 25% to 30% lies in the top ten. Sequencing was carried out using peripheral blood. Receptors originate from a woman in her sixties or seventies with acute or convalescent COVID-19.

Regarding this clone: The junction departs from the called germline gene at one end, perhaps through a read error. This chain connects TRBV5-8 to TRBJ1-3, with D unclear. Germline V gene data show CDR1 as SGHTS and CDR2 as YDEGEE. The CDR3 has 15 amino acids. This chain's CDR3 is CATSGQTLSGNTIYF. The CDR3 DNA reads TGTGCCACCAGCGGGCAGACCCTTTCTGGAAACACCATATATTTT.

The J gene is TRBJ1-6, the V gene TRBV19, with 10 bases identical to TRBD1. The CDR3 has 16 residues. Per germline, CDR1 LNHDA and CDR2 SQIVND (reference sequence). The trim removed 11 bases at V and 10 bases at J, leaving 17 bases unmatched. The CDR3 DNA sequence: TGTGCCTGTTCAAAATCCGGGACAGGGGTTTTCTCACCCCTCCACTTT. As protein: CACSKSGTGVFSPLHF.

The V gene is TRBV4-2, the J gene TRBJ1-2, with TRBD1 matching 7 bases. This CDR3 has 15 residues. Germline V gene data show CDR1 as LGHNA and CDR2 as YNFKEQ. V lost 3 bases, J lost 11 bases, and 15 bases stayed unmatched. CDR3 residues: CASSHYQGQFTLYTF. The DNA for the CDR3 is TGTGCCAGCAGCCACTACCAGGGACAGTTTACGTTGTACACCTTC.

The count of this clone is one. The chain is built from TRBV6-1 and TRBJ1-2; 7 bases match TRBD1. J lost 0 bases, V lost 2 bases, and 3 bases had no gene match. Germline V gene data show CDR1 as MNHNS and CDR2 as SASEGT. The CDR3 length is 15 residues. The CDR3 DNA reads TGTGCCAGCAGTGAAAGGGGGCTAGCTAACTATGGCTACACCTTC. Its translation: CASSERGLANYGYTF.

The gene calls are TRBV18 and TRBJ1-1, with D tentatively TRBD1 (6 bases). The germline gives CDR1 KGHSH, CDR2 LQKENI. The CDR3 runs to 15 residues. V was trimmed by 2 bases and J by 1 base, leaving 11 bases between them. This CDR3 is CASSPEQGKNTEAFF. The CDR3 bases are TGTGCCAGCTCACCAGAACAGGGAAAGAACACTGAAGCTTTCTTT. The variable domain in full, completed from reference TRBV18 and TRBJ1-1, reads NAGVMQNPRHLVRRRGQEARLRCSPMKGHSHVYWYRQLPEEGLKFMVYLQKENIIDESGMPKERFSAEFPKEGPSILRIQQVVRGDSAAYFCASSPEQGKNTEAFFGQGTRLTVV.

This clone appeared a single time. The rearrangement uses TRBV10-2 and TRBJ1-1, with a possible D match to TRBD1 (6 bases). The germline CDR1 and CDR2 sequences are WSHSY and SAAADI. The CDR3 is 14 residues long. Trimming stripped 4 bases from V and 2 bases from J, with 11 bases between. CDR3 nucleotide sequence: TGCGCCAGCAGTGTCACAGGGCCAAACACTGAAGCTTTCTTT. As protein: CASSVTGPNTEAFF.

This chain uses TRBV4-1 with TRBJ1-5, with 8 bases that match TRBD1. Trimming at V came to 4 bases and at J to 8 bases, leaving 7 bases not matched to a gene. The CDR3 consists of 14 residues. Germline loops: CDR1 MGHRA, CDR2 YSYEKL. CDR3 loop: CASSLRQGSEPQHF. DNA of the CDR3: TGCGCCAGCAGCCTACGACAGGGGTCTGAGCCCCAGCATTTT.

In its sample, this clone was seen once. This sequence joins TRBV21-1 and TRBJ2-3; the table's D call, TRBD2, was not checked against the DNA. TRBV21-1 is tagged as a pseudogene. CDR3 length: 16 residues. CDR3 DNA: TGTGCCAGCAGCAAAAGGGCGAAAGGGGGGGCAGATACGCAGTATTTT. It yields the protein CASSKRAKGGADTQYF.

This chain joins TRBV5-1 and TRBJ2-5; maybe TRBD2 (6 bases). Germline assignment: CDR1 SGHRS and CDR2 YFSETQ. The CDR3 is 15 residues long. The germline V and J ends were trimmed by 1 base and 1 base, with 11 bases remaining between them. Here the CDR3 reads CASSLYGTFQETQYF. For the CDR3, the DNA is TGCGCCAGCAGCTTGTACGGGACTTTCCAAGAGACCCAGTACTTC.

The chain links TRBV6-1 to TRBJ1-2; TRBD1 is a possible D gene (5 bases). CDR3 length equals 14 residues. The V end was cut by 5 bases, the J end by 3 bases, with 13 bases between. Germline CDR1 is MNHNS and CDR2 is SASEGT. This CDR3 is CASSSTGEDYGYTF. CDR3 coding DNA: TGTGCCAGCAGTAGCACGGGGGAGGACTATGGCTACACCTTC.

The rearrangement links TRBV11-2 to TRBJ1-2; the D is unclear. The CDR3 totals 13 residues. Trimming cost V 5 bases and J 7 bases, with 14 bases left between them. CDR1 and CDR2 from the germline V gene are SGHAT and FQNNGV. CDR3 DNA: TGTGCCAGCAGCCAAGGAACCGACACTGGCTACACCTTC. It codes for CASSQGTDTGYTF.

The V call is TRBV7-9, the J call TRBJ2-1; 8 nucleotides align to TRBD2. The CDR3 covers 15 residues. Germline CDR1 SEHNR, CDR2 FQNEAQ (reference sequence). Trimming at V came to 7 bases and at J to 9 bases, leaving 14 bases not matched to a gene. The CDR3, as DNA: TGTGCCAGCACCGCCGAGGGACTAGGGAGTGTTGAGCAGTTCTTC. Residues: CASTAEGLGSVEQFF.

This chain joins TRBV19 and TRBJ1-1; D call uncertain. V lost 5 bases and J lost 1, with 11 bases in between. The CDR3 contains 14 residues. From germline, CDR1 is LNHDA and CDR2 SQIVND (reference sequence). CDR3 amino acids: CASSPRTENTEAFF. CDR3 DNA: TGTGCCAGTAGTCCGCGGACTGAGAACACTGAAGCTTTCTTT.

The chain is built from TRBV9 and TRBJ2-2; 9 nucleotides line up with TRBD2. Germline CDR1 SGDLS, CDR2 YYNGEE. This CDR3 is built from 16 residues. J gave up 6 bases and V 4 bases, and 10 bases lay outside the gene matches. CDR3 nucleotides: TGTGCCAGCAGCCCCCGGGGCGGGGGGGCCTCCGGGGAGCTGTTTTTT. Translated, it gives CASSPRGGGASGELFF.

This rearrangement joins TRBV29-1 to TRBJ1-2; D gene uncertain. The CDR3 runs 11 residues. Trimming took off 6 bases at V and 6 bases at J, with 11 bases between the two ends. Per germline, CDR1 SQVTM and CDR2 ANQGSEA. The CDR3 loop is CSVSRMDGYTF. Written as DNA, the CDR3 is TGCAGCGTCTCGCGGATGGATGGCTACACCTTC.

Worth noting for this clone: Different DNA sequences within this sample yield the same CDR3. The CDR3: CASSSTGGTNEKLFF. CDR3 coding DNA: TGTGCCAGCAGCTCGACAGGCGGAACTAATGAAAAACTGTTTTTT. The chain couples TRBV7-9 to TRBJ1-4, with a possible D match to TRBD1 (6 bases). Trimming cost V 4 bases and J 1 base, with 10 bases left between them. Germline V CDR1 and CDR2: SEHNR, FQNEAQ (reference sequence). CDR3 length: 15 amino acids. The full variable domain, in which reference TRBV7-9 and TRBJ1-4 provide the parts outside the CDR3, is DTGVSQNPRHKITKRGQNVTFRCDPISEHNRLYWYRQTLGQGPEFLTYFQNEAQLEKSRLLSDRFSAERPKGSFSTLEIQRTEQGDSAMYLCASSSTGGTNEKLFFGSGTQLSVL.

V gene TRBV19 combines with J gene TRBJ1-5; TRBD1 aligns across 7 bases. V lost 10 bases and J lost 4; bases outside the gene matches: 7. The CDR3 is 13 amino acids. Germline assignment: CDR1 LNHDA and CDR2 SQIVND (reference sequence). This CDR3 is CATTGELNQPQHF. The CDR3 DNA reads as TGTGCCACCACAGGGGAGCTAAATCAGCCCCAGCATTTT.

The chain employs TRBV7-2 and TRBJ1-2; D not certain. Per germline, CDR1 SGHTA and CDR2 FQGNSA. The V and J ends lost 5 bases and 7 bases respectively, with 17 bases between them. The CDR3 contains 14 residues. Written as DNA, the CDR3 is TGTGCCAGCAGCCAGATAGATTTCGGGTTTGGCTACACCTTC. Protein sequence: CASSQIDFGFGYTF. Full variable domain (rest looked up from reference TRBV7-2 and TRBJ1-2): GAGVSQSPSNKVTEKGKDVELRCDPISGHTALYWYRQSLGQGLEFLIYFQGNSAPDKSGLPSDRFSAERTGGSVSTLTIQRTQQEDSAVYLCASSQIDFGFGYTFGSGTRLTVV.

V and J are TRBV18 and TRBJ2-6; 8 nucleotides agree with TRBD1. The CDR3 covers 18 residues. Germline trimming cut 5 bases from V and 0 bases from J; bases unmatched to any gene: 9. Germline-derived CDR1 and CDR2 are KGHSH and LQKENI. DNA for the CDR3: TGTGCCAGCTCAGCGCAGACAGGGGTGGGCTCTGGGGCCAACGTCCTGACTTTC. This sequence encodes CASSAQTGVGSGANVLTF.

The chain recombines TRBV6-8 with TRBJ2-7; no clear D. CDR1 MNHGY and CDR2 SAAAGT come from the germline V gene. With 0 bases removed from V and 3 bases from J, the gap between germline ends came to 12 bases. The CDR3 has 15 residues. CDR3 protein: CASSYSPPTFYEQYV. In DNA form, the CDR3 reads TGTGCCAGCAGTTACTCGCCGCCGACATTCTACGAGCAGTACGTC.

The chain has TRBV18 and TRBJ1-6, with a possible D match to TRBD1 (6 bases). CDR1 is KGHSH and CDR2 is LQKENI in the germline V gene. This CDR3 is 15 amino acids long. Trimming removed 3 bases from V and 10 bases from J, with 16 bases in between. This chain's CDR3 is CASSPTGTTVSPLHF. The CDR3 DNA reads TGTGCCAGCTCACCTACCGGGACAACGGTATCACCCCTCCACTTT.

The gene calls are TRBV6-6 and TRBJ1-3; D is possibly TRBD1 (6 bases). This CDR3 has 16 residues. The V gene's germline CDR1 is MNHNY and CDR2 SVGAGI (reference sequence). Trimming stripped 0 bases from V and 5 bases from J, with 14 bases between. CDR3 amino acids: CASSYSSGQPRNTIYF. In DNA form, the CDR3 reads TGTGCCAGCAGTTACTCGTCGGGACAACCTCGAAACACCATATATTTT.

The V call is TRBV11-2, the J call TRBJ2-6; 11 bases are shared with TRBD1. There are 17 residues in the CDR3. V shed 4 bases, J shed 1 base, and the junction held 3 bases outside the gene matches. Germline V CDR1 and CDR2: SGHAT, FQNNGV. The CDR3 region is CASSWGTGGSGANVLTF. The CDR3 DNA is TGTGCCAGCAGCTGGGGGACAGGGGGATCTGGGGCCAACGTCCTGACTTTC. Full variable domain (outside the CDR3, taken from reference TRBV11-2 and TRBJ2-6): EAGVAQSPRYKIIEKRQSVAFWCNPISGHATLYWYQQILGQGPKLLIQFQNNGVVDDSQLPKDRFSAERLKGVDSTLKIQPAKLEDSAVYLCASSWGTGGSGANVLTFGAGSRLTVL.